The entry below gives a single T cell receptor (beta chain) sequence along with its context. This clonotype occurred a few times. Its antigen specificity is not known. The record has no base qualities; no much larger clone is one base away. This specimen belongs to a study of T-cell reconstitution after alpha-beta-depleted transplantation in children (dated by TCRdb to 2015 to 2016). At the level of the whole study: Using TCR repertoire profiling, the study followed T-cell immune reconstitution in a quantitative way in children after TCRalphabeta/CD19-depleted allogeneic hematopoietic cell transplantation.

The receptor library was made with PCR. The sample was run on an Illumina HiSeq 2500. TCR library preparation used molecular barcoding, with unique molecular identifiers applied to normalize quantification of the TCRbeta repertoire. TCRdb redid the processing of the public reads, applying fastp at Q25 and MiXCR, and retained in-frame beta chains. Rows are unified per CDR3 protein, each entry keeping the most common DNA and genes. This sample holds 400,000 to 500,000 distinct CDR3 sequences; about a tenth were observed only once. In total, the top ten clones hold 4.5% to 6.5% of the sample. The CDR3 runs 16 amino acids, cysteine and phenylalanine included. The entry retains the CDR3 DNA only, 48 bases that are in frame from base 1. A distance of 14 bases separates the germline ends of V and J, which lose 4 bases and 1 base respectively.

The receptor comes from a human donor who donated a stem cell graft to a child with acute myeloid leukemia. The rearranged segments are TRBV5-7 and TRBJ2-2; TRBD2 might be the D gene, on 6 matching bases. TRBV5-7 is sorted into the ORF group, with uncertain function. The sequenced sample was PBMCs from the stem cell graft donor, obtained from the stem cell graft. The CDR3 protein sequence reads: CASSPRASENTGELFF. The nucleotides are TGTGCCAGCAGCCCAAGGGCTAGCGAGAACACCGGGGAGCTGTTTTTT.